One sample yielded the 18 T cell receptor beta chains listed below, sequenced in a study of vaccination effects on CD4 cells after COVID-19 (dated 2022 in TCRdb). To identify antigen-specific CD4+ T cell clonotypes by their expansion, the ViraFEST assay first stimulated PBMC with viral peptide pools and then applied TCR sequencing. After around 11 days of culture, CD4+ T cells were isolated with the EasySep CD4+ T cell isolation kit. PCR-confirmed SARS-CoV-2 infection had occurred in convalescent patients between March and December 2020, before the Alpha, Beta and Delta variants emerged in the United States. Two doses of either the BNT162b2 or the mRNA-1273 mRNA SARS-CoV-2 vaccine were administered to participants. No antigen has been assigned to these receptors. Library method: the immunoSEQ multiplex PCR assay. The source is immuneACCESS, and TCRdb retained only in-frame sequences with V and J called. Part of the clones is not carried over; for the studies checked, unresolved V genes explain less than half of this, and the remainder is unexplained. Here the sample has roughly 15,000 clones; around 76% occur a single time. The ten largest clonotypes hold about 20% of the sample.

The sequences come from CD4+ T cells from PBMCs cultured with SARS-CoV-2 spike peptides, collected after COVID-19 vaccination. The cell subset or site label here, explained by the study, means: SARS-CoV-2 spike overlapping peptide pool stimulation. The receptors derive from a human donor who had a prior SARS-CoV-2 infection.

The chain is built from TRBV5-1 and TRBJ2-3; 11 nucleotides agree with TRBD2. The CDR3 covers 16 residues. Losses at the gene ends were 5 bases for V and 2 bases for J; bases not matched to a gene: 7. Germline V gene sequence: CDR1 SGHRS, CDR2 YFSETQ. CDR3 in DNA: TGCGCCAGCAGTTGGGGACTAGCGGAGTTCACAGATACGCAGTATTTT. This translates into CASSWGLAEFTDTQYF.

The V call is TRBV6-2 or TRBV6-3, the J call TRBJ1-5, with 7 positions matching TRBD1. Trimming removed 5 bases from V and 7 bases from J; junction bases left unmatched: 11. The CDR3 spans 15 residues. CDR1 is MNHEY and CDR2 is SVGEGT in the germline V gene. Here the CDR3 reads CASSQIDRVRQPQHF. CDR3 nucleotide sequence: TGTGCCAGCAGTCAAATCGACAGGGTCCGGCAGCCCCAGCATTTT.

The chain has TRBV7-9 and TRBJ2-3; D ambiguous. The CDR3 covers 14 residues. Germline CDR1 and CDR2: SEHNR and FQNEAQ (reference sequence). V was shortened by 2 bases and J by 2 bases, with 8 bases between the two germline ends. CDR3 residues: CASSLQSTTDTQYF. CDR3 coding DNA: TGTGCCAGCAGCTTACAATCCACCACAGATACGCAGTATTTT.

Judged by abundance, this clone is large. V usage is TRBV4-2 and J usage is TRBJ2-1; 15 bases line up with TRBD2. Trimming removed 5 bases from V and 0 bases from J; junction bases left unmatched: 8. This CDR3 comprises 19 residues. Germline V gene sequence: CDR1 LGHNA, CDR2 YNFKEQ. CDR3 bases: TGTGCCAGCAGCAAGGGACTAGCGGGAGGATATAGCTCCTACAATGAGCAGTTCTTC. Protein: CASSKGLAGGYSSYNEQFF.

The chain's CDR3 is CASSLNTDTQYF. The DNA for the CDR3 is TGTGCCAGCAGCCTGAACACAGATACGCAGTATTTT. The rearrangement links TRBV11-3 to TRBJ2-3; D gene ambiguous. The CDR3 loop spans 12 amino acids. Trimming shortened V by 5 bases and J by 2 bases, and 5 bases separated the two germline ends. CDR1 and CDR2 (germline): SGHNT, YENEEA.

Relative to its sample, this clone is medium-sized. J is TRBJ1-2 and V is TRBV6-6, with a tentative D call TRBD1 (6 bases). Germline V gives CDR1 MNHNY, CDR2 SVGAGI (reference sequence). This CDR3 is built from 13 residues. Trimming took off 2 bases at V and 9 bases at J, with 13 bases between the two ends. DNA of the CDR3: TGTGCCAGCAGTTACCGTGGGGGCAATAGCTACACCTTC. This translates into CASSYRGGNSYTF.

This sequence joins TRBV2 and TRBJ2-7; TRBD2 might be the D (5 bases). Germline CDR1 reads SNHLY; CDR2 reads FYNNEI. V lost 6 bases to trimming and J lost 6 bases, with 12 bases between them. The CDR3 loop spans 12 amino acids. CDR3 region: CASRNTRVEQYF. The CDR3 DNA is TGTGCCAGCAGGAACACTAGAGTCGAGCAGTACTTC.

This chain links TRBV6-5 with TRBJ1-1; D unresolved. Germline V gene data show CDR1 as MNHEY and CDR2 as SVGAGI. The CDR3 covers 14 residues. V shed 6 bases and J shed 3 bases, with 14 bases lying between them. This chain's CDR3 is CASRRGGIYTEAFF. Here the CDR3 DNA reads TGTGCCAGCAGGCGTGGTGGGATTTACACTGAAGCTTTCTTT.

Only a few counts were recorded for this clone. CDR3 DNA sequence: TGTGCCAGCAGTGTGGCTAGCGGCACCTACGAGCAGTACTTC. It is translated as CASSVASGTYEQYF. V usage is TRBV2 and J usage is TRBJ2-7; the match to TRBD2 covers 7 bases. J gave up 2 bases and V 4 bases, and 5 bases lay outside the gene matches. Germline-derived CDR1 and CDR2 are SNHLY and FYNNEI. The CDR3 covers 14 residues.

This rearrangement joins TRBV11-2 to TRBJ2-5; 11 bases are a match to TRBD1. Germline CDR1 SGHAT, CDR2 FQNNGV. The CDR3 spans 15 residues. With V trimmed by 5 bases and J by 2 bases, 4 bases remained unmatched. The CDR3 coding sequence is TGTGCCAGCAGCCGGGACAGGGGGTGGCAAGAGACCCAGTACTTC. Its protein is CASSRDRGWQETQYF.

The rearrangement joins TRBV27 to TRBJ1-6; D possibly corresponds to TRBD1 (5 bases). The CDR3 has 14 amino acids. CDR1 and CDR2 (germline): MNHEY, SMNVEV (reference sequence). V was clipped by 2 bases and J by 8 bases, with 10 bases between them. The DNA of the CDR3 is TGTGCCAGCAGTTTACCAGGGAGGCATTCACCCCTCCACTTT. Translation: CASSLPGRHSPLHF.

The chain is built from TRBV15 and TRBJ1-2; D gene uncertain. The V and J ends lost 0 bases and 3 bases respectively, with 11 bases between them. The CDR3 is 15 amino acids. Germline V gene data show CDR1 as LNHNV and CDR2 as YYDKDF (reference sequence). The CDR3 DNA is TGTGCCACCAGCAGAGATCTGGCGGGTTACTATGGCTACACCTTC. Its translation: CATSRDLAGYYGYTF.

The chain recombines TRBV11-2 with TRBJ2-7; D is possibly TRBD1 (5 bases). The CDR3 sequence is 16 residues long. CDR1 is SGHAT and CDR2 is FQNNGV in the germline V gene. V lost 0 bases and J 5 bases, leaving 17 bases between the germline ends. This CDR3 is CASSLDPPRVCDEQYF. As DNA, the CDR3 is TGTGCCAGCAGCTTAGATCCTCCCAGGGTATGCGACGAGCAGTACTTC.

By proportion, this clone is medium-sized. Written as DNA, the CDR3 is TGTGCCAGCAGCTTTAGAGGTGGGACAGGGTCTGGCTACACCTTC. It translates to CASSFRGGTGSGYTF. The chain links TRBV11-3 to TRBJ1-2; TRBD1 matches 9 bases. Trimming at V came to 3 bases and at J to 7 bases, leaving 9 bases not matched to a gene. The length of the CDR3 is 15 residues. Germline values: CDR1 SGHNT, CDR2 YENEEA.

The V call is TRBV21-1, the J call TRBJ1-1. TRBV21-1 is a recognized pseudogene. This CDR3 contains 16 residues. CDR3 in DNA: TGTGCCAGCAGCAAACAACGCGGGCAGTCTTTGTCTGAAGCTTTCTTT. Translation gives CASSKQRGQSLSEAFF.

J is TRBJ2-1 and V is TRBV2; D ambiguous. V lost 3 bases to trimming and J lost 6 bases, with 12 bases between them. The germline V gene has CDR1 SNHLY and CDR2 FYNNEI. This CDR3 is 14 amino acids long. This CDR3 reads CASSEIQPPNEQFF. The CDR3 DNA sequence: TGTGCCAGCAGTGAGATCCAACCCCCCAATGAGCAGTTCTTC.

The V and J genes are TRBV6-6 and TRBJ1-4; TRBD1 matches at 9 bases. Germline V gives CDR1 MNHNY, CDR2 SVGAGI (reference sequence). V shed 5 bases, J shed 3 bases, and the junction held 7 bases outside the gene matches. The CDR3 has 16 amino acids. The CDR3 reads CASSAGQGAANEKLFF. CDR3 coding DNA: TGTGCCAGCAGTGCGGGACAGGGTGCGGCTAATGAAAAACTGTTTTTT.

The chain combines TRBV2 with TRBJ2-2; the D is unclear. Germline V lookup: CDR1 SNHLY, CDR2 FYNNEI. V gave up 6 bases and J gave up 4 bases, with 9 bases separating them. The CDR3 is made up of 13 amino acids. The CDR3 bases are TGTGCCAGCAGAATCGAGACCACCGGGGAGCTGTTTTTT. Encoded protein: CASRIETTGELFF.